This is a list of T cell receptor beta chains from one sample in a study of beta chain features in type 1 diabetes. Profiled with immunoSEQ multiplex PCR; TCRdb holds only in-frame clones, not every one. This sample has approximately 340,000 clones; roughly 16% occur once, and the top ten carry under 0.02%. Sequenced sample: naive CD4+ T cells from blood. These receptors came from a young woman in good health. The CDR3 runs from the conserved cysteine through the conserved F or W. Fields, in order: clone size, D gene, J gene, V gene, CDR3 length, CDR3 DNA, CDR3 protein. D genes are given only for firm matches. Clone size, where shown, is once, few, many, or a class for clones that have expanded.

abundance: NA; d_gene: NA; j_gene: TRBJ2-7; v_gene: TRBV15; len: 12; CDR3nt: TGTGCCACCAGCAGAGTCGGGGGCGAGCAGTACTTC; CDR3aa: CATSRVGGEQYF
abundance: NA; d_gene: NA; j_gene: TRBJ1-2; v_gene: TRBV27; len: 13; CDR3nt: TGTGCCAGCAGTTTACGGGGATCCTATGGCTACACCTTC; CDR3aa: CASSLRGSYGYTF
abundance: NA; d_gene: NA; j_gene: TRBJ2-3; v_gene: TRBV10-3; len: 14; CDR3nt: TGTGCCATCGGCTACGGTAGAGGGACAGATACGCAGTATTTT; CDR3aa: CAIGYGRGTDTQYF
abundance: NA; d_gene: NA; j_gene: TRBJ2-7; v_gene: TRBV5-4; len: 14; CDR3nt: TGTGCCAGCAGCTTGCTGGCTAGCAGCTACGAGCAGTACTTC; CDR3aa: CASSLLASSYEQYF
abundance: NA; d_gene: NA; j_gene: TRBJ2-1; v_gene: TRBV18; len: 15; CDR3nt: TGTGCCAGCTCACCGACTACGGCCTCCTACAATGAGCAGTTCTTC; CDR3aa: CASSPTTASYNEQFF
abundance: few; d_gene: NA; j_gene: TRBJ2-4; v_gene: TRBV7-9; len: 16; CDR3nt: TGTGCCAGCAGCTTAGGGGCCCAACTAGCCAAAAACATTCAGTACTTC; CDR3aa: CASSLGAQLAKNIQYF
abundance: NA; d_gene: NA; j_gene: TRBJ2-5; v_gene: TRBV18; len: 13; CDR3nt: TGTGCCAGCTCCCCCGCGGGGAAGGAGACCCAGTACTTC; CDR3aa: CASSPAGKETQYF
abundance: NA; d_gene: TRBD1; j_gene: TRBJ1-1; v_gene: TRBV5-1; len: 15; CDR3nt: TGCGCCAGCAGCACCCCCGGACAGGGAAACACTGAAGCTTTCTTT; CDR3aa: CASSTPGQGNTEAFF
abundance: few; d_gene: NA; j_gene: TRBJ2-1; v_gene: TRBV30; len: 16; CDR3nt: TGTGCCTGGAGTAGTTTTGGCGGGCGGGGATACAATGAGCAGTTCTTC; CDR3aa: CAWSSFGGRGYNEQFF
abundance: few; d_gene: NA; j_gene: TRBJ2-7; v_gene: TRBV5-1; len: 14; CDR3nt: TGCGCCAGCAGCTTGGAGCAGGGATACTACGAGCAGTACTTC; CDR3aa: CASSLEQGYYEQYF
abundance: NA; d_gene: NA; j_gene: TRBJ1-2; v_gene: TRBV6-5; len: 14; CDR3nt: TGTGCCAGCAGTTCCGCAGGGGCCTACTATGGCTACACCTTC; CDR3aa: CASSSAGAYYGYTF
abundance: NA; d_gene: TRBD1; j_gene: TRBJ2-7; v_gene: TRBV5-6; len: 14; CDR3nt: TGTGCCAGCAGCATGGGACAGGGCCCCTACGAGCAGTACTTC; CDR3aa: CASSMGQGPYEQYF
abundance: NA; d_gene: TRBD1; j_gene: TRBJ2-7; v_gene: TRBV9; len: 14; CDR3nt: TGTGCCAGCAGCCGGACAGGGGTAGCCTACGAGCAGTACTTC; CDR3aa: CASSRTGVAYEQYF